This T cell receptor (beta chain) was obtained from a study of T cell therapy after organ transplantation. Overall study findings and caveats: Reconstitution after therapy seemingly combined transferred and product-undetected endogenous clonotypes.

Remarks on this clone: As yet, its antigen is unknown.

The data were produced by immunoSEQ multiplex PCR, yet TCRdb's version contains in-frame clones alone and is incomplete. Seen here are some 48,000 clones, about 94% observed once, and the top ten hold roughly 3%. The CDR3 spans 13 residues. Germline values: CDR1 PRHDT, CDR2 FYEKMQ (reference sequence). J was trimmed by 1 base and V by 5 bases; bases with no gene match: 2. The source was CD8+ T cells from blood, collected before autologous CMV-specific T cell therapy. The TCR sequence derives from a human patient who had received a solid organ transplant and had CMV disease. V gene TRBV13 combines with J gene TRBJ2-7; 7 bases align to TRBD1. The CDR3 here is CASSQGQSYEQYF. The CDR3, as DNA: TGTGCCAGCAGCCAGGGACAGTCCTACGAGCAGTACTTC.